These 4 T cell receptor beta chains share one sample of origin, sequenced in a study of T cells in Graves' hyperthyroidism and ophthalmopathy. Amplified TCR beta CDR3 regions derived from RNA transcripts. The HTBI primer set was used in a first-round RT-PCR of the TCR CDR3. MiXCR, applied by TCRdb to the multiplex PCR reads, yields one record per CDR3 protein. The data contain hundreds of thousands of distinct CDR3 sequences, roughly 50% of them singletons. Sample: peripheral blood or thyroid tissue (not recorded which). All receptors come from a woman between 18 and 30 years old with Graves' hyperthyroidism.

The CDR3 loop is CATSGQGRISTDTQYF. The DNA of the CDR3 is TGTGCCACCAGTGGCCAGGGACGGATTAGCACAGATACGCAGTATTTT. The chain recombines TRBV24-1 with TRBJ2-3; D is perhaps TRBD1 or TRBD2 (5 bases each). Trimming pared 5 bases from V and 0 bases from J, leaving 14 bases between. The CDR3 totals 16 residues. The germline CDR1 and CDR2 sequences are KGHDR and SFDVKD.

CDR3 in DNA: TGCGCCAGCAGCCCGCGAGGGGGGGCCCGGGGCACTGAAGCTTTCTTT. It specifies CASSPRGGARGTEAFF. The chain has TRBV5-1 and TRBJ1-1; D possibly corresponds to TRBD1 (6 bases). Germline V CDR1 and CDR2: SGHRS, YFSETQ. The CDR3 extends over 16 amino acids. V lost 4 bases to trimming and J lost 4 bases, with 20 bases between them.

The table lists this clonotype with a count of one. The V call is TRBV7-2, the J call TRBJ1-1; D may be TRBD1 (5 bases). In germline, CDR1 is SGHTA, CDR2 FQGNSA. This CDR3 contains 14 residues. V dropped 2 bases and J dropped 11 bases, with 18 bases sitting between them. CDR3 sequence: CASSLPGREWGAFF. CDR3 nucleotides: TGTGCCAGCAGCTTACCGGGCCGGGAGTGGGGGGCTTTCTTT.

The genes are TRBV2 and TRBJ2-5, with a weak D call TRBD1 (5 bases). With 5 bases removed from V and 8 bases from J, the gap between germline ends came to 18 bases. This CDR3 contains 14 residues. CDR1 is SNHLY, CDR2 FYNNEI, per germline. CDR3 DNA: TGTGCCAGCAGTACCGACAGACATGGAAACACCCAGTACTTC. Protein: CASSTDRHGNTQYF.